The 4 T cell receptor beta chains listed next were all sequenced from one sample in a study of cytomegalovirus exposure and HLA in healthy donors. PCR employed 60 Vbeta and 13 Jbeta primers. Profiled with immunoSEQ multiplex PCR; TCRdb holds only in-frame clones, not every one. The data contain about 140,000 clones, roughly three quarters of them singletons. Sequencing input: PBMCs. All receptors derive from a female donor in good health and CMV-seronegative.

This clone showed up just once. The chain combines TRBV19 with TRBJ2-1; tentative D call: TRBD2 (5 bases). The CDR3 contains 14 residues. The V end lost 3 bases, the J end lost 6 bases, and 12 bases lay between the germline ends. CDR1 LNHDA and CDR2 SQIVND come from the germline V gene (reference sequence). The CDR3 spells CASSIGGGSNEQFF. The CDR3 nucleotides read TGTGCCAGTAGTATCGGAGGAGGCTCCAATGAGCAGTTCTTC.

The gene calls are TRBV5-1 and TRBJ2-1; 7 nucleotides agree with TRBD2. Germline V lookup: CDR1 SGHRS, CDR2 YFSETQ. The CDR3 length is 16 residues. V lost 3 bases and J lost 8; bases outside the gene matches: 14. The CDR3 region has the DNA TGCGCCAGCAGCTCTAGTGGACTAGTGATTAGTGATGAGCAGTTCTTC. It translates to CASSSSGLVISDEQFF.

This chain uses TRBV28 with TRBJ1-3, with 8 bases aligning to TRBD1. Germline V CDR1 and CDR2: MDHEN, SYDVKM. The CDR3 covers 17 residues. V lost 4 bases, J lost 8 bases, and 16 bases stayed unmatched. In DNA, the CDR3 is TGTGCCAGCAGTTCCGGGGACAGGACCTTCTTTGGGGACACCATATATTTT. It specifies CASSSGDRTFFGDTIYF.

The chain couples TRBV27 to TRBJ2-1; D not resolved. The CDR3 is 12 amino acids. Trimming stripped 6 bases from V and 6 bases from J, with 9 bases between. Germline V CDR1 and CDR2: MNHEY, SMNVEV (reference sequence). CDR3 DNA sequence: TGTGCCAGCAGCAACCGACTCAATGAGCAGTTCTTC. Encoded protein: CASSNRLNEQFF.